This T cell receptor (beta chain) stems from a study of brain T cells in children with intractable seizures. The time point was: blood from clinic visit 5 months post-surgery; TSC patient then seizure free. Data came from immunoSEQ multiplex PCR; TCRdb stores just in-frame clones and leaves some out. The data contain about 340,000 clones, over 90% of them singletons. Material: peripheral blood, obtained more than 4 months after surgery. This clonotype originated in a boy under two years old with tuberous sclerosis and intractable seizures.

CDR3 residues: CASSQDSGQQETQYF. The CDR3 bases are TGTGCCAGCAGCCAAGATTCAGGGCAACAAGAGACCCAGTACTTC. The V and J genes are TRBV3-1 (or the pseudogene TRBV3-2) and TRBJ2-5; D is perhaps TRBD1 (5 bases). V shed 0 bases and J shed 2 bases, with 10 bases lying between them. This CDR3 is built from 15 residues. Germline V lookup: CDR1 LGHDT, CDR2 YNNKEL (reference sequence).